Here is one T cell receptor beta chain with its context. The data belong to a study of blood T cell repertoires in COVID-19. Study at large: T cells, B-cell-depleted T cells, or PBMCs supplied cDNA or gDNA.

Under the authors' procedure: Cell counts per sample came from amplifying reference gene primers. Repertoires were generated with immunoSEQ multiplex PCR, while TCRdb's copy carries only in-frame clones and drops some. The DNA gave D and trimming, while V, J and clone size come from that table. The sample lists about 220,000 clones, about 87% seen once, with 2.6% in the top ten. Recruitment covered roughly 24 US areas and drew participants whose ages spanned 18 to 89 years. The specimen was PBMCs or T cells enriched from blood (not recorded which). The receptor was isolated from a woman aged 30 to 39 with acute COVID-19.

The CDR3, as DNA: TGCAGCGTTGATATAGCGGGGAGATCCTACGAGCAGTACTTC. As protein: CSVDIAGRSYEQYF. The chain joins TRBV29-1 to TRBJ2-7; 8 bases fit TRBD2. Germline V CDR1 and CDR2: SQVTM, ANQGSEA. This CDR3 spans 14 amino acids. V lost 3 bases and J lost 1; bases outside the gene matches: 5.